The clone carrying this TCR beta chain was counted at least ten times. Its antigen is undetermined. These data originate in a study of identical twins. Overall study findings and caveats: Cross-sectional statistics, not tracking of the same donors, supported the conclusions. While abundant cord blood beta clonotypes carried fewer insertions, memory repertoires showed no such pattern.

In TCRdb, the 5' RACE reads were re-called with MiXCR into one record per CDR3 protein. In the table there are 1,800,000 or so distinct CDR3 sequences, around 33% of which are singletons. J was trimmed by 3 bases and V by 1 base; bases with no gene match: 3. The germline V gene encodes CDR1 DFQATT and CDR2 SNEGSKA (reference sequence). The CDR3 consists of 13 residues. V is TRBV20-1 and J is TRBJ2-7; 7 positions agree with TRBD1. This TCR was sampled from a newborn girl in good health. Sequenced input: cord blood. Here the CDR3 DNA reads TGCAGTGCTAGAGGAGACAGGGACTACGAGCAGTACTTC. This codes for CSARGDRDYEQYF.